The 21 T cell receptor beta chains below were found in one sample sequenced in a study of blood T cell repertoires in COVID-19. Assay used: immunoSEQ multiplex PCR; TCRdb lists only in-frame clones, some missing. Of roughly 98,000 clones in the sample, almost 95% are singletons; the top ten hold approximately 6%. The specimen was peripheral blood. These TCRs come from a woman aged 60-75 years with active COVID-19.

The chain recombines TRBV3-1 (or the pseudogene TRBV3-2) with TRBJ2-3; D ambiguous. Germline assignment: CDR1 LGHDT and CDR2 YNNKEL (reference sequence). This CDR3 contains 15 residues. V was cut by 0 bases and J by 3 bases, with 10 bases left in between. CDR3 sequence (DNA): TGTGCCAGCAGCCAAGAGGGCAGTAGGACAGATACGCAGTATTTT. This encodes CASSQEGSRTDTQYF.

This rearrangement joins TRBV3-1 (or the pseudogene TRBV3-2) to TRBJ2-1, with D maybe TRBD2 (5 bases). CDR3 length equals 17 residues. Germline loops: CDR1 LGHDT, CDR2 YNNKEL (reference sequence). V lost 3 bases and J lost 1, with 16 bases in between. CDR3 loop: CASSQDPGFGSYNEQFF. The DNA of the CDR3 is TGTGCCAGCAGCCAGGACCCGGGATTCGGGTCCTACAATGAGCAGTTCTTC.

Details on this clone: Additional DNA sequences in this sample encode the identical CDR3. The chain carries TRBV10-3 and TRBJ1-2, with 11 bases matching TRBD1. Germline CDR1 reads ENHRY; CDR2 reads SYGVKD. V shed 4 bases and J 0 bases; nucleotides not matched to a gene: 1. CDR3 length: 15 residues. The CDR3 sequence: CAISGGQGANYGYTF. CDR3 coding DNA: TGTGCCATCAGTGGGGGACAGGGGGCTAACTATGGCTACACCTTC.

This clone has just one count. This rearrangement joins TRBV5-1 to TRBJ2-1; possibly TRBD1 for D (5 bases). V lost 3 bases and J lost 7, with 11 bases in between. Germline V lookup: CDR1 SGHRS, CDR2 YFSETQ. The CDR3 is 13 residues long. The CDR3 DNA follows: TGCGCCAGCAGCTCGTTCAGGGAAAATGAGCAGTTCTTC. Translation: CASSSFRENEQFF.

This chain joins TRBV30 and TRBJ2-7; D unresolved. Germline CDR1 reads GTSNPN; CDR2 reads SVGIG (reference sequence). Trimming took 0 bases from V and 4 from J, leaving 7 bases between them. CDR3 size: 12 residues. The CDR3 bases are TGTGCCTGGAGTGTACTAACGTACGAGCAGTACTTC. Encoded protein: CAWSVLTYEQYF.

The rearrangement uses TRBV10-3 and TRBJ1-3; the D gene is possibly TRBD1 (5 bases). CDR3 length: 13 amino acids. CDR1 ENHRY and CDR2 SYGVKD come from the germline V gene. V was clipped by 7 bases and J by 9 bases, with 16 bases between them. The CDR3: CAITGDNKGTIYF. In nucleotides, the CDR3 is TGTGCCATCACGGGGGATAATAAGGGCACCATATATTTT.

This rearrangement joins TRBV6-2 or TRBV6-3 to TRBJ2-5; D unresolved. Germline CDR1 is MNHEY and CDR2 is SVGEGT. Between the trimmed V and J ends, which lost 4 bases and 5 bases, there was a span of 11 bases. The CDR3 is 13 residues long. The CDR3 protein is CASSSRVVETQYF. The CDR3 DNA follows: TGTGCCAGCAGTTCCCGGGTCGTCGAGACCCAGTACTTC.

The genes are TRBV7-3 and TRBJ2-2; 7 bases match TRBD1. Trimming removed 4 bases from V and 3 bases from J; junction bases left unmatched: 2. Germline assignment: CDR1 SGHTA and CDR2 FQGTGA. This CDR3 comprises 14 residues. The CDR3 sequence: CASSSDRDTGELFF. Here the CDR3 DNA reads TGTGCCAGCAGCTCAGACAGGGACACCGGGGAGCTGTTTTTT.

The rearrangement links TRBV6-5 to TRBJ1-1; 7 bases map to TRBD1. This CDR3 region has 13 residues. Trimming removed 9 bases from V and 4 bases from J; junction bases left unmatched: 8. The germline gives CDR1 MNHEY, CDR2 SVGAGI. The CDR3 nucleotides are TGTGCCAGTCGGGACAGTAGTATCACTGAAGCTTTCTTT. Encoded protein: CASRDSSITEAFF.

J is TRBJ2-3 and V is TRBV7-2; 8 nucleotides align to TRBD2. Germline V gene sequence: CDR1 SGHTA, CDR2 FQGNSA. The V and J ends lost 5 bases and 1 base, in that order; junction bases with no gene match: 8. The CDR3 is 16 residues long. The chain's CDR3 is CASSPLRRGGTDTQYF. The CDR3 coding sequence is TGTGCCAGCAGCCCACTGCGGCGGGGGGGCACAGATACGCAGTATTTT.

This clone was seen just once. This chain joins TRBV5-6 and TRBJ2-3; 8 bases fit TRBD2. The CDR3 has 16 amino acids. J gave up 4 bases and V 4 bases, and 11 bases lay outside the gene matches. Germline CDR1 is SGHDT and CDR2 is YYEEEE. The CDR3 loop is CASSRRSGGAADTQYF. In DNA, the CDR3 is TGTGCCAGCAGCCGGAGGAGCGGGGGTGCCGCAGATACGCAGTATTTT.

This chain uses TRBV4-3 with TRBJ1-1; D gene unclear. This CDR3 is built from 14 residues. Trimming took 1 base from V and 2 from J, leaving 8 bases between them. Germline V gene data show CDR1 as LGHNA and CDR2 as YSLEER. The CDR3 is CASSQAPGNTEAFF. The CDR3 bases are TGCGCCAGCAGCCAAGCTCCAGGCAACACTGAAGCTTTCTTT.

V gene TRBV2 combines with J gene TRBJ2-7, with a weak D call TRBD1 (5 bases). The germline gives CDR1 SNHLY, CDR2 FYNNEI. The CDR3 is made up of 15 amino acids. Deletions cut 2 bases from V and 2 bases from J, with 13 bases between. This CDR3 is CASSESQGLAYEQYF. The CDR3 bases are TGTGCCAGCAGTGAAAGTCAGGGTCTAGCCTACGAGCAGTACTTC.

CDR3 in amino acids: CASSPRQGAIYEAFF. DNA of the CDR3: TGTGCCAGCAGCCCCAGACAGGGGGCAATTTATGAAGCTTTCTTT. The chain employs TRBV9 and TRBJ1-1; 10 nucleotides line up with TRBD1. V shed 4 bases and J 7 bases; nucleotides not matched to a gene: 10. The length of the CDR3 is 15 residues. Germline CDR1 SGDLS, CDR2 YYNGEE.

The genes are TRBV10-3 and TRBJ1-4; perhaps TRBD1 as D (6 bases). Trimming stripped 0 bases from V and 8 bases from J, with 13 bases between. This CDR3 has 15 residues. Germline loops: CDR1 ENHRY, CDR2 SYGVKD. In DNA form, the CDR3 reads TGTGCCATCAGTGAGTCGATACAGGGCAACGAAAAACTGTTTTTT. It encodes CAISESIQGNEKLFF.

CDR3 sequence reads: CASSRSGGAGNEQFF. Written as DNA, the CDR3 is TGTGCCAGCAGCCGTAGCGGGGGGGCTGGGAATGAGCAGTTCTTC. V usage is TRBV7-2 and J usage is TRBJ2-1; 11 positions agree with TRBD2. CDR3 length: 15 residues. Germline lookup yields CDR1 SGHTA and CDR2 FQGNSA. The V and J ends lost 5 bases and 7 bases, in that order; junction bases with no gene match: 7.

This clone was counted a single time. CDR3 sequence reads: CASSESDASSNEQFF. CDR3 bases: TGTGCCAGCAGTGAGTCAGATGCTAGTAGCAATGAGCAGTTCTTC. The rearrangement uses TRBV6-4 and TRBJ2-1, with D unclear. Per the germline V gene, CDR1 is MRHNA and CDR2 is SNTAGT. The V end lost 3 bases, the J end lost 6 bases, and 15 bases lay between the germline ends. The length of the CDR3 is 15 residues.

The chain couples TRBV7-2 to TRBJ1-1; 8 nucleotides align to TRBD1. This CDR3 is 14 amino acids long. Germline CDR1 reads SGHTA; CDR2 reads FQGNSA. Germline trimming cut 5 bases from V and 0 bases from J; bases unmatched to any gene: 2. The CDR3 nucleotides read TGTGCCAGCAGCGCGGGACAGGTGAACACTGAAGCTTTCTTT. Residues: CASSAGQVNTEAFF.

The chain uses TRBV7-8 and TRBJ1-2; 7 bases fit TRBD1. CDR1 is SGHVS, CDR2 FQNEAQ, per germline. CDR3 size: 15 residues. V lost 1 base and J lost 7; bases outside the gene matches: 9. The CDR3 spells CASSLGQGLRGGYTF. In DNA, the CDR3 is TGTGCCAGCAGCTTAGGACAGGGTCTACGGGGTGGCTACACCTTC.

The chain employs TRBV18 and TRBJ1-5; D is undetermined. The V end lost 2 bases, the J end lost 0 bases, and 11 bases lay between the germline ends. The CDR3 runs to 16 residues. From germline, CDR1 is KGHSH and CDR2 LQKENI. CDR3 nucleotides: TGTGCCAGCTCACCAACAGTGGGAGGTAGCAATCAGCCCCAGCATTTT. As protein: CASSPTVGGSNQPQHF.

The chain has TRBV28 and TRBJ2-1; TRBD2 matches 10 bases. V dropped 3 bases and J dropped 9; count of bases not matched to a gene: 11. The CDR3 is made up of 16 amino acids. Germline CDR1 is MDHEN and CDR2 is SYDVKM. The CDR3 loop is CASSFGWTSGRSEQFF. The DNA of the CDR3 is TGTGCCAGCAGTTTTGGGTGGACTAGCGGACGGAGTGAGCAGTTCTTC.